This TCR beta chain was sequenced for a study of PD-L1 blockade in urothelial cancer. Looking at the study overall: Patients went on atezolizumab at some point between 2012 and 2014, receiving 1,200 mg intravenously every 3 weeks. Timepoints chosen for blood analysis were 3 weeks (second dose) and 6 weeks after treatment start. Patients arrived having already received 0 to 3 prior chemotherapy regimens.

Each patient contributed between 1 and 8 total time points of blood mononuclear cells, pretreatment and during treatment. Profiling relied on immunoSEQ multiplex PCR, and the TCRdb table lists in-frame clones only, not all of them. The table lists 14,000 to 15,000 clones, approximately 90% of them singletons, with about 16% in the top ten. The material was PBMCs, obtained around atezolizumab (anti-PD-L1) treatment. This TCR was recovered from a man between 65 and 80 years old with urothelial cancer.

DNA of the CDR3: TGTGCCAGCAGTTTGTCGAAGGACAGGGGGCTGTCGAACTACGAGCAGTACTTC. Protein: CASSLSKDRGLSNYEQYF. This chain connects TRBV27 to TRBJ2-7, with TRBD1 identical over 11 bases. This CDR3 comprises 18 residues. The V and J ends lost 3 bases and 3 bases, in that order; junction bases with no gene match: 13. In germline, CDR1 is MNHEY, CDR2 SMNVEV (reference sequence).